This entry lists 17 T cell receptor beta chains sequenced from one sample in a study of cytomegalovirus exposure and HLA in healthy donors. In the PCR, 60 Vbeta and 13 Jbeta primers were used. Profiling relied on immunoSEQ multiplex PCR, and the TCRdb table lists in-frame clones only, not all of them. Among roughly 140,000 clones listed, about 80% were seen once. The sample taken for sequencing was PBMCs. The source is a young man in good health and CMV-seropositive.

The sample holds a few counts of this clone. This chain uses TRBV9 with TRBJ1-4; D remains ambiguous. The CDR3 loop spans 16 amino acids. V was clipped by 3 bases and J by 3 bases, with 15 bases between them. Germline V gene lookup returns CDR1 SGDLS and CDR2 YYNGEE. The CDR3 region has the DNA TGTGCCAGCAGCGCCCAGCCCCGGGATGCTAATGAAAAACTGTTTTTT. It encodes CASSAQPRDANEKLFF.

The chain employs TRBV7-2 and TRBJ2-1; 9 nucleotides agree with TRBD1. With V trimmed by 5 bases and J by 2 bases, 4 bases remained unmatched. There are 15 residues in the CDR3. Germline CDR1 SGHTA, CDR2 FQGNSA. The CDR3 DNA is TGTGCCAGCAGCCTCAGGACAGGGGCCTACAATGAGCAGTTCTTC. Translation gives CASSLRTGAYNEQFF.

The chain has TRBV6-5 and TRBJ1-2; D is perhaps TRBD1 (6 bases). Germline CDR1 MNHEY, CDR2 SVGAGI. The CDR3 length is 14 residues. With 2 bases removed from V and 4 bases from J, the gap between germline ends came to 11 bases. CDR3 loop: CASSYREGGYGYTF. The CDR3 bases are TGTGCCAGCAGTTACCGAGAAGGGGGCTATGGCTACACCTTC.

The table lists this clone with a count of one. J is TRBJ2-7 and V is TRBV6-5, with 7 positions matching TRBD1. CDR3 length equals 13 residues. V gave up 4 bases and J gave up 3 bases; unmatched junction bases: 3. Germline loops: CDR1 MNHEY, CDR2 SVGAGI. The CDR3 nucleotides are TGTGCCAGCAGTTTCGGGACAGTCTACGAGCAGTACTTC. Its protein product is CASSFGTVYEQYF.

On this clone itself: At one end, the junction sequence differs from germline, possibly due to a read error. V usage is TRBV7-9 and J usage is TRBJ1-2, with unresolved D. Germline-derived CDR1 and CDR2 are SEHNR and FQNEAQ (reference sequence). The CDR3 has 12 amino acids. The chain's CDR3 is CSSSLEAGGYTF. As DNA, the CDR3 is TGTTCCAGCAGCTTAGAAGCCGGTGGCTACACCTTC.

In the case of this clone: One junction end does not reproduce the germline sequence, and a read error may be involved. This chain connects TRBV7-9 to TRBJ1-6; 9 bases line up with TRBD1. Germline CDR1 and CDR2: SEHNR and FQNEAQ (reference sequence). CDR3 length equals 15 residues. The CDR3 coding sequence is TGTTCCAGCAGCTCACCAGGGACAGGGCGGTCACCCCTCCACTTT. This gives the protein CSSSSPGTGRSPLHF.

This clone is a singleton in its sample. The CDR3 sequence is CATTGAEPYEQYF. The CDR3 DNA sequence: TGTGCCACAACAGGGGCGGAACCCTACGAGCAGTACTTC. V usage is TRBV6-1 and J usage is TRBJ2-7, with 7 bases that match TRBD1. The CDR3 loop spans 13 amino acids. V lost 10 bases to trimming and J lost 2 bases; unmatched junction nucleotides: 8. CDR1 and CDR2 (germline): MNHNS, SASEGT.

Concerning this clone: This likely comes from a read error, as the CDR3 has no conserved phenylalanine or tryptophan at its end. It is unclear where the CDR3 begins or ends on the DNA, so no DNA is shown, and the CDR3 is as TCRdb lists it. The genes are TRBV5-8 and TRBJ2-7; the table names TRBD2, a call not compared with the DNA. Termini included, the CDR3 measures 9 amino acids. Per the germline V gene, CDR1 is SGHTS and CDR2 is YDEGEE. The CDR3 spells CASSLRAGD.

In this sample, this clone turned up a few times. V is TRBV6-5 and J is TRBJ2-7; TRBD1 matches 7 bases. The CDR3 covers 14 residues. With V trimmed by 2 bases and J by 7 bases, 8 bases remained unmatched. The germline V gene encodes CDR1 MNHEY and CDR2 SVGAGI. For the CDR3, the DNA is TGTGCCAGCAGTTACCCCGGGACAGTAGGAGAGCAGTACTTC. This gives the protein CASSYPGTVGEQYF.

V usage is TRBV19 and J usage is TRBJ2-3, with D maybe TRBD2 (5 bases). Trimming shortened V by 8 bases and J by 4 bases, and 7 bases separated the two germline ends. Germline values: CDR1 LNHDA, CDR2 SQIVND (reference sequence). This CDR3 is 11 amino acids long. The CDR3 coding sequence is TGTGCCAGTTTCGGGGCAGATACGCAGTATTTT. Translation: CASFGADTQYF. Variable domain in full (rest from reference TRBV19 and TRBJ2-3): DGGITQSPKYLFRKEGQNVTLSCEQNLNHDAMYWYRQDPGQGLRLIYYSQIVNDFQKGDIAEGYSVSREKKESFPLTVTSAQKNPTAFYLCASFGADTQYFGPGTRLTVL.

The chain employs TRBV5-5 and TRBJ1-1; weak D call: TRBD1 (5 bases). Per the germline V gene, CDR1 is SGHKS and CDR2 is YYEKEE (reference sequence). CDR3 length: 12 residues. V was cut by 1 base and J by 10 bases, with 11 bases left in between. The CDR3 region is CASSLIGEVAFF. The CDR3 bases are TGTGCCAGCAGCTTGATAGGGGAGGTAGCTTTCTTT.

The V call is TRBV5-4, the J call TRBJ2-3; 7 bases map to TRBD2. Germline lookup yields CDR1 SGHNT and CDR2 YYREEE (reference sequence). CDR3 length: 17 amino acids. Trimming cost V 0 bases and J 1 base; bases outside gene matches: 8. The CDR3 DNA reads TGTGCCAGCAGCTTGGACCTCCTAGCGGCTGGCACAGATACGCAGTATTTT. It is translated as CASSLDLLAAGTDTQYF.

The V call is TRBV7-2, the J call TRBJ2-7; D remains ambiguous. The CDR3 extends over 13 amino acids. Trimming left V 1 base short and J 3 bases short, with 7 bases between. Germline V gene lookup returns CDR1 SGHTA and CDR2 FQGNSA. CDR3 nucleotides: TGTGCCAGCAGCTTAGACTATGGCTACGAGCAGTACTTC. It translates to CASSLDYGYEQYF.

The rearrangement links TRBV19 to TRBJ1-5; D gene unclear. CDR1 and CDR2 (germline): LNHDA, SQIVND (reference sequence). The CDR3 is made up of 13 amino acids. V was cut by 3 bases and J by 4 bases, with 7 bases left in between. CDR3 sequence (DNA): TGTGCCAGTAGTATCCAGATAAATCAGCCCCAGCATTTT. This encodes CASSIQINQPQHF.

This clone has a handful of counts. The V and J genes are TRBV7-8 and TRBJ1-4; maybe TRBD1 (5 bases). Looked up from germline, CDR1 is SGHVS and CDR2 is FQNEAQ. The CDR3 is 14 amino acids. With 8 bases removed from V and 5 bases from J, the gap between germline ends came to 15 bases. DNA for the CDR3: TGTGCCAGCTCCCGGGGGGGGAGGAATGAAAAACTGTTTTTT. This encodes CASSRGGRNEKLFF.

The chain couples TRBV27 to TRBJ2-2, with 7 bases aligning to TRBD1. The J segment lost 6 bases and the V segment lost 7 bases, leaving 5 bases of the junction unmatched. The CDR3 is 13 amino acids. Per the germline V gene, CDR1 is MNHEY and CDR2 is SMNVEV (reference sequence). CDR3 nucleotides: TGTGCCAGCAAGACAGGGTGGGCCGGGGAGCTGTTTTTT. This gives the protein CASKTGWAGELFF.

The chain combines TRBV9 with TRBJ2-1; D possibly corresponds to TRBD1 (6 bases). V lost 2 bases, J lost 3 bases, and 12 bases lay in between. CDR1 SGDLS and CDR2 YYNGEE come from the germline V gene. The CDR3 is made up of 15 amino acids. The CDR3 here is CASSVGAPLYNEQFF. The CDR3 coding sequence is TGTGCCAGCAGCGTGGGGGCCCCCCTCTACAATGAGCAGTTCTTC.